The sequence of this T cell receptor (beta chain) was determined in a study of blood T cell repertoires in COVID-19. Study-wide context: Material from acute and convalescent COVID-19 was sourced from the United States, Italy and Spain. T cells, B-cell-depleted T cells, or PBMCs provided the cDNA or gDNA that served as material.

Seattle researchers signed up patients amid active infection and tracked them longitudinally. In the source study's methods: Scientists estimated how many nucleated cells there were by amplifying reference gene primers. TCRdb's copy holds only in-frame clones and misses some; the assay was immunoSEQ multiplex PCR. That table gives V, J and clone size, and the DNA gave D and trimming. The table records 350,000 to 400,000 clones, approximately 86% of them present only once. The clonotype comes from a woman in her fifties or sixties with COVID-19, enrolled during active disease. The source material was peripheral blood.

This CDR3 reads CASSEWTGHNSPLHF. The CDR3 DNA follows: TGTGCCAGCAGCGAATGGACAGGGCATAATTCACCCCTCCACTTT. The chain links TRBV9 to TRBJ1-6; 8 nucleotides match TRBD1. The V gene's germline CDR1 is SGDLS and CDR2 YYNGEE. J gave up 5 bases and V 3 bases, and 4 bases lay outside the gene matches. There are 15 residues in the CDR3.